The 11 T cell receptor beta chains below all came from one sample that was sequenced in a study of cytomegalovirus exposure and HLA in healthy donors. With 60 Vbeta and 13 Jbeta primers, the PCR was carried out. The table came from immunoSEQ multiplex PCR; TCRdb's copy has only in-frame clones and leaves some out. The sample includes about 190,000 clones, roughly 13% of them seen just once. Sequenced sample: PBMCs. All receptors come from a man aged 45-65 years in good health and CMV-seropositive.

This chain uses TRBV19 with TRBJ1-4; D gene unclear. Trimming pared 11 bases from V and 4 bases from J, leaving 17 bases between. The CDR3 is 14 amino acids. The V gene's germline CDR1 is LNHDA and CDR2 SQIVND (reference sequence). CDR3 residues: CASRRVGGNEKLFF. The CDR3 bases are TGTGCCTCAAGGAGGGTCGGAGGTAATGAAAAACTGTTTTTT. The whole variable domain, remainder taken from reference TRBV19 and TRBJ1-4, is DGGITQSPKYLFRKEGQNVTLSCEQNLNHDAMYWYRQDPGQGLRLIYYSQIVNDFQKGDIAEGYSVSREKKESFPLTVTSAQKNPTAFYLCASRRVGGNEKLFFGSGTQLSVL.

In this sample, this clone turned up a few times. The V gene is TRBV28, the J gene TRBJ1-2; 8 bases line up with TRBD1. The germline V gene has CDR1 MDHEN and CDR2 SYDVKM. With V trimmed by 2 bases and J by 2 bases, 1 base remained unmatched. The CDR3 runs to 14 residues. For the CDR3, the DNA is TGTGCCAGCAGTTTAAGGACAGGGAACTATGGCTACACCTTC. Its translation is CASSLRTGNYGYTF.

This chain links TRBV7-3 with TRBJ2-6; TRBD2 might be the D (6 bases). Per the germline V gene, CDR1 is SGHTA and CDR2 is FQGTGA. The V and J ends lost 3 bases and 3 bases respectively, with 9 bases between them. The CDR3 length is 15 residues. For the CDR3, the DNA is TGTGCCAGCAGCTTCACCGGGAGTGGGGCCAACGTCCTGACTTTC. Its translation: CASSFTGSGANVLTF.

The chain employs TRBV5-1 and TRBJ1-6; 8 bases are shared with TRBD1. The germline V gene encodes CDR1 SGHRS and CDR2 YFSETQ. The CDR3 covers 15 residues. The trim removed 0 bases at V and 7 bases at J, leaving 3 bases unmatched. As DNA, the CDR3 is TGCGCCAGCAGCTTGGCAGGGGGCAAAAATTCACCCCTCCACTTT. This encodes CASSLAGGKNSPLHF.

In this sample, this clone turned up a few times. The chain employs TRBV11-2 and TRBJ2-7, with TRBD1 identical over 8 bases. Per the germline V gene, CDR1 is SGHAT and CDR2 is FQNNGV. The V segment lost 1 base and the J segment 3 bases; nucleotides outside the gene matches: 5. The CDR3 has 15 residues. The CDR3 DNA sequence: TGTGCCAGCAGCTTAGTGATCGGACAGGGCTACGAGCAGTACTTC. Protein product: CASSLVIGQGYEQYF.

The chain combines TRBV2 with TRBJ1-5, with a tentative D call TRBD1 (5 bases). Trimming removed 7 bases from V and 7 bases from J, with 11 bases in between. Germline V gene lookup returns CDR1 SNHLY and CDR2 FYNNEI. The CDR3 totals 12 residues. The CDR3 DNA follows: TGTGCCAGCACCGTGGGGGGACAGCCCCAGCATTTT. It codes for CASTVGGQPQHF.

The table lists this clone with a few counts. The chain links TRBV10-1 to TRBJ1-4; maybe TRBD1 (5 bases). This CDR3 has 13 amino acids. Trimming took off 5 bases at V and 7 bases at J, with 11 bases between the two ends. Germline CDR1 WNHNN, CDR2 SYGVQD (reference sequence). CDR3: CASSRGLGEKLFF. The CDR3 nucleotides are TGCGCCAGCAGTCGGGGGTTGGGTGAAAAACTGTTTTTT.

This clone was found a few times. The V and J genes are TRBV19 and TRBJ2-2; tentatively, D is TRBD1 (6 bases). Germline CDR1 and CDR2: LNHDA and SQIVND (reference sequence). V gave up 5 bases and J gave up 15 bases, with 16 bases separating them. The CDR3 runs 12 residues. Here the CDR3 reads CASSASQGRMFF. The CDR3 region has the DNA TGTGCCAGTAGTGCGTCACAGGGTCGGATGTTTTTT.

This clone was seen a handful of times. This sequence joins TRBV4-1 and TRBJ1-2; D is uncertain. The germline CDR1 and CDR2 sequences are MGHRA and YSYEKL. Trimming took 4 bases from V and 4 from J, leaving 13 bases between them. This CDR3 is 14 amino acids long. This CDR3 is CASSPAGSGYGYTF. CDR3 bases: TGCGCCAGCAGCCCTGCGGGGAGTGGCTATGGCTACACCTTC.

The gene calls are TRBV7-9 and TRBJ2-1, with no clear D. Trimming took off 5 bases at V and 13 bases at J, with 15 bases between the two ends. Germline CDR1 and CDR2: SEHNR and FQNEAQ (reference sequence). The CDR3 has 12 amino acids. The CDR3 region is CASSLSSALQFF. CDR3 bases: TGTGCCAGCAGCCTTTCCAGCGCACTCCAGTTCTTC. Variable domain in full (rest from reference TRBV7-9 and TRBJ2-1): DTGVSQNPRHKITKRGQNVTFRCDPISEHNRLYWYRQTLGQGPEFLTYFQNEAQLEKSRLLSDRFSAERPKGSFSTLEIQRTEQGDSAMYLCASSLSSALQFFGPGTRLTVL.

The V gene is TRBV7-8, the J gene TRBJ1-5, with 10 bases identical to TRBD1. This CDR3 contains 15 residues. Germline-derived CDR1 and CDR2 are SGHVS and FQNEAQ. The ends lost 7 bases at V and 2 bases at J; junction bases unmatched: 5. CDR3 DNA sequence: TGTGCCAGCACCCGACAGGGGGCAGGCAATCAGCCCCAGCATTTT. Its protein product is CASTRQGAGNQPQHF. The entire variable domain, with the rest obtained from reference TRBV7-8 and TRBJ1-5, is as follows: GAGVSQSPRYKVAKRGQDVALRCDPISGHVSLFWYQQALGQGPEFLTYFQNEAQLDKSGLPSDRFFAERPEGSVSTLKIQRTQQEDSAVYLCASTRQGAGNQPQHFGDGTRLSIL.